These 6 T cell receptor beta chains originate from one sample sequenced in a study of CD8 T cells in Susac syndrome. Reverse transcription of about 0.45 to 1 ug RNA was performed with random hexamers. One entry per CDR3 protein results from TCRdb running MiXCR on the immunoSEQ multiplex PCR reads. The table records 160,000 or so distinct CDR3 sequences, roughly 94% of them present only once. The material sequenced was CD4+ T cells from PBMCs. Receptors were obtained from a human donor with Susac syndrome.

V and J are TRBV4-3 and TRBJ1-2, with D uncertain. This CDR3 has 14 amino acids. The V and J ends lost 0 bases and 4 bases respectively, with 9 bases between them. CDR1 and CDR2 (germline): LGHNA, YSLEER. CDR3 DNA: TGCGCCAGCAGCCAAGAGCGACTTTTCTATGGCTACACCTTC. This gives the protein CASSQERLFYGYTF.

The gene calls are TRBV24-1 and TRBJ1-2, with no clear D. V gave up 3 bases and J gave up 7 bases, with 8 bases separating them. The CDR3 loop spans 12 amino acids. The V gene's germline CDR1 is KGHDR and CDR2 SFDVKD. The CDR3 nucleotides read TGTGCCACCAGTGATATTGCTGGTGGCTACACCTTC. Protein: CATSDIAGGYTF.

In DNA, the CDR3 is TGTGCCAGCAGTTCCGCGACAGTAAATAATTCACCCCTCCACTTT. Translation: CASSSATVNNSPLHF. The genes are TRBV6-5 and TRBJ1-6; D perhaps matches TRBD1 (5 bases). Germline-derived CDR1 and CDR2 are MNHEY and SVGAGI. Between the trimmed V and J ends, which lost 4 bases and 5 bases, there was a span of 12 bases. The CDR3 runs 15 residues.

The gene calls are TRBV20-1 and TRBJ2-1; 8 bases agree with TRBD1. Germline V gene lookup returns CDR1 DFQATT and CDR2 SNEGSKA (reference sequence). Trimming removed 4 bases from V and 3 bases from J; junction bases left unmatched: 5. CDR3 size: 14 residues. The CDR3 nucleotides are TGCAGTGCTAACAGGGGGTTGAGCTACAATGAGCAGTTCTTC. Its translation: CSANRGLSYNEQFF.

V usage is TRBV12-3 or TRBV12-4 and J usage is TRBJ1-4; weak D call: TRBD1 (5 bases). The V end lost 3 bases, the J end lost 7 bases, and 12 bases lay between the germline ends. CDR3 size: 14 residues. CDR3 nucleotide sequence: TGTGCCAGCAGTTTCTTGCAGGGAGGTGAAAAACTGTTTTTT. Its protein product is CASSFLQGGEKLFF.

This clonotype appeared once. V gene TRBV11-2 combines with J gene TRBJ2-3; tentatively, D is TRBD2 (6 bases). V was cut by 1 base and J by 0 bases, with 11 bases left in between. This CDR3 spans 16 amino acids. Germline V lookup: CDR1 SGHAT, CDR2 FQNNGV. CDR3 nucleotide sequence: TGTGCCAGCAGCTTAGCGGGCGGGGCCAGCACAGATACGCAGTATTTT. Translated: CASSLAGGASTDTQYF.